Presented here are 8 T cell receptor beta chains from one specimen sequenced in a study of blood T cell repertoires in COVID-19. The protocol was immunoSEQ multiplex PCR, while the TCRdb copy is restricted to in-frame clones and leaves out a portion. The data hold some 170,000 clones, with approximately 80% observed a single time. Specimen: peripheral blood. These TCRs come from a woman over 75 with active or convalescent COVID-19.

This chain uses TRBV6-2 or TRBV6-3 with TRBJ1-4; D gene uncertain. The germline CDR1 and CDR2 sequences are MNHEY and SVGEGT. The CDR3 consists of 15 residues. V lost 2 bases and J 7 bases, leaving 14 bases between the germline ends. Here the CDR3 reads CASSYGKHRGEKLFF. The CDR3, as DNA: TGTGCCAGCAGTTACGGGAAACACCGGGGTGAAAAACTGTTTTTT.

The chain couples TRBV7-2 to TRBJ2-1, with 11 bases identical to TRBD2. The CDR3 spans 17 residues. J was trimmed by 2 bases and V by 3 bases; bases with no gene match: 6. Germline CDR1 is SGHTA and CDR2 is FQGNSA. The CDR3, as DNA: TGTGCCAGCAGCTTGGGGACTAGCGGCGTCCCCTACAATGAGCAGTTCTTC. The encoded protein is CASSLGTSGVPYNEQFF.

This chain joins TRBV10-3 and TRBJ1-5, with TRBD1 as a possible D gene (6 bases). V lost 5 bases, J lost 1 base, and 15 bases lay in between. The CDR3 is made up of 16 amino acids. Germline CDR1 is ENHRY and CDR2 is SYGVKD. CDR3 region: CAISSQPTGSNQPQHF. For the CDR3, the DNA is TGTGCCATCAGTAGCCAACCGACAGGAAGCAATCAGCCCCAGCATTTT.

A few counts support this clone. The chain uses TRBV10-3 and TRBJ1-6; 9 positions agree with TRBD1. The CDR3 sequence is 16 residues long. The V and J ends lost 2 bases and 8 bases, in that order; junction bases with no gene match: 7. CDR1 ENHRY and CDR2 SYGVKD come from the germline V gene. The CDR3 DNA follows: TGTGCCATCAGTGAGCCGCTACAGGGGGCGCATTCACCCCTCCACTTT. Translating gives CAISEPLQGAHSPLHF.

The chain carries TRBV7-2 and TRBJ2-5; 7 bases are shared with TRBD1. The germline CDR1 and CDR2 sequences are SGHTA and FQGNSA. J lost 2 bases, V lost 2 bases, and 5 bases had no gene match. This CDR3 is built from 15 residues. Written as DNA, the CDR3 is TGTGCCAGCAGCTTATTCCAGGGGGTACAAGAGACCCAGTACTTC. Amino acids: CASSLFQGVQETQYF.

The chain combines TRBV6-5 with TRBJ2-2; 7 nucleotides agree with TRBD2. CDR3 length: 15 amino acids. The V gene end was trimmed by 7 bases and the J gene end by 4 bases; junction bases not matched to a gene: 9. Germline V gene sequence: CDR1 MNHEY, CDR2 SVGAGI. In nucleotides, the CDR3 is TGTGCCAGCACCCTCGTGGGGGGGTTCACCGGGGAGCTGTTTTTT. Translated, it gives CASTLVGGFTGELFF.

The chain employs TRBV18 and TRBJ1-2; D not resolved. From germline, CDR1 is KGHSH and CDR2 LQKENI. The V and J ends lost 0 bases and 6 bases respectively, with 11 bases between them. The CDR3 extends over 14 amino acids. CDR3 DNA: TGTGCCAGCTCACCACCGGGCGGGGTGAATGGCTACACCTTC. Its protein is CASSPPGGVNGYTF.

The chain couples TRBV21-1 to TRBJ2-5; the D call TRBD2 from the table was never checked on the DNA. TRBV21-1 is labeled a pseudogene. The CDR3 totals 12 residues. The CDR3 DNA is TGTGCCAGCAGTGGGTTCGGGAAGACCCAGTACTTC. Translating gives CASSGFGKTQYF.